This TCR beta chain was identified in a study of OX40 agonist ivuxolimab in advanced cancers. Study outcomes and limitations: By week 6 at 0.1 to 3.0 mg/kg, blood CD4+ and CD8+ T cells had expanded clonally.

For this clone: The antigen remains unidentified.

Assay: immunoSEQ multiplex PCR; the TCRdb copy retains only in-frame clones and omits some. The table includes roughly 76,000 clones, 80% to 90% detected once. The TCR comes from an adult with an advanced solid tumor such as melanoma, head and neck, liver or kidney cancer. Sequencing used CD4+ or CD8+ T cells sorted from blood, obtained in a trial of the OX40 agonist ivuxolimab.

Here the CDR3 DNA reads TGTGCCAGCAGCCTCCGGGACTCCCCTAACTATGGCTACACCTTC. Amino acids: CASSLRDSPNYGYTF. The chain joins TRBV5-5 to TRBJ1-2, with a possible D match to TRBD1 (5 bases). Germline-derived CDR1 and CDR2 are SGHKS and YYEKEE (reference sequence). Between the trimmed V and J ends, which lost 4 bases and 0 bases, there was a span of 13 bases. There are 15 residues in the CDR3.